This T cell receptor beta chain was documented in a study of blood T cells in healthy people across ages. The study, taken as a whole, reports: Relative to aged donors, long-lived donors carried more naive CD4+ cells and displayed higher diversity. Donor CMV status, an unknown factor, possibly confounded changes in expanded clonotypes. With age, beta diversity per million T cells declined roughly linearly, significantly by 35 to 40.

V dropped 5 bases and J dropped 7 bases, with 18 bases sitting between them. Germline CDR1 and CDR2: DFQATT and SNEGSKA (reference sequence). The CDR3 contains 14 residues. A second roughly 6 to 11 cycle PCR used barcoded and J-beta primers. Every cDNA was tagged by a template-switch adaptor with 12 random nucleotides. A single record per CDR3 protein comes from TCRdb applying MiXCR to the 5' RACE reads. This sample has some 710,000 distinct CDR3 sequences, with 22% found just once. This clonotype has only a few counts. Its antigen is as yet unknown. The receptor was isolated from a man between 70 and 80 years old in good health. The specimen sequenced was blood. This chain uses TRBV20-1 with TRBJ2-1; TRBD2 might be the D (6 bases). CDR3 nucleotide sequence: TGCAGTGCTCTTAGAGTACTAGCAAGGAATGAGCAGTTCTTC. The encoded protein is CSALRVLARNEQFF.